The rows below give T cell receptor beta chains drawn from one sample of a study of T cells after yellow fever vaccination. TCRdb processed the 5' RACE reads anew with MiXCR; each CDR3 protein has one entry. The table shows 100,000 to 150,000 distinct CDR3 sequences, with 6% to 8% occurring only once. This sample comprised CD4+ T cells sorted from PBMCs, obtained roughly 10 days after the first yellow fever vaccination. All receptors come from a man between 18 and 29 years old who received the YFV17D yellow fever vaccine. The CDR3 runs from the conserved cysteine through the conserved F or W. A D gene is named only where the DNA matches it firmly. A row's size may be missing; if present it is once, few, many or a size class.

>TRBJ1-1|TRBV19|many|.
TGTGCCAGTAGTATAGCCGGGGCGGGGTCGAACACTGAAGCTTTCTTT
CASSIAGAGSNTEAFF
>TRBJ2-6|TRBV7-6|many|.
TGTGCCAGCAGCAGGACCCCAGAAGGCTCTGGGGCCAACGTCCTGACTTTC
CASSRTPEGSGANVLTF
>TRBJ2-3|TRBV2|.|TRBD2
TGTGCCAGCAATGGGGGGGTCACAGATACGCAGTATTTT
CASNGGVTDTQYF
>TRBJ2-4|TRBV6-4|.|TRBD1
TGTGCCAGCGGCACACAGGGGGCGGCCAAAAACATTCAGTACTTC
CASGTQGAAKNIQYF
>TRBJ2-3|TRBV12-3/TRBV12-4|many|TRBD2
TGTGCCAGCACCCTAGCGGCCTTTCCCGTTACGCAGTATTTT
CASTLAAFPVTQYF
>TRBJ2-1|TRBV7-2|many|.
TGTGCCAGCAGCTTAGGCTTCCGAGAGCAGTTCTTC
CASSLGFREQFF
>TRBJ2-5|TRBV12-3/TRBV12-4|many|TRBD2
TGTGCCAGCAGTTTAAGATGGACTAGTGGTGAGACCCAGTACTTC
CASSLRWTSGETQYF
>TRBJ2-1|TRBV11-2|many|.
TGTGCCAGCAGCTCTCTCCTGAAAGATGAGCAGTTCTTC
CASSSLLKDEQFF
>TRBJ2-7|TRBV12-3/TRBV12-4|few|TRBD1
TGTGCCAGCAGCCCCTCCGGGACAGCAGAGCAGTACTTC
CASSPSGTAEQYF
>TRBJ2-2|TRBV7-2|many|.
TGTGCCAGCAGCTTAGGAGGAATTACCGGGGAGCTGTTTTTT
CASSLGGITGELFF
>TRBJ2-2|TRBV7-8|many|.
TGTGCCAGCAGTCTACATCAGAACACCGGGGAGCTGTTTTTT
CASSLHQNTGELFF
>TRBJ1-5|TRBV7-2|many|.
TGTGCCAGCCAGGGGTACAATCAGCCCCAGCATTTT
CASQGYNQPQHF
>TRBJ2-3|TRBV6-5|many|TRBD2
TGTGCCAGCAGTTGGAAAAGCGGGACCGGAGATACGCAGTATTTT
CASSWKSGTGDTQYF
>TRBJ2-2|TRBV20-1|.|TRBD1
TGCAGTGCTAGTAGTCGGGACAGGAACACCGGGGAGCTGTTTTTT
CSASSRDRNTGELFF
>TRBJ1-5|TRBV20-1|.|.
TGCAGTGCTAGTCCCAGGGGTAGGGGAGATCAGCCCCAGCATTTT
CSASPRGRGDQPQHF
>TRBJ1-2|TRBV7-2|many|.
TGTGCCAGCAGGACAGGAGTGGGGGTGGTGGGCTACACCTTC
CASRTGVGVVGYTF
>TRBJ2-3|TRBV10-3|few|.
TGTGCCATCAGTGAGTCCAATCGAGGGGGAGATACGCAGTATTTT
CAISESNRGGDTQYF
>TRBJ2-5|TRBV19|few|TRBD2
TGTGCCACTTTGAGGACTAGCGGGGGCCAAGAGACCCAGTACTTC
CATLRTSGGQETQYF
>TRBJ2-3|TRBV4-3|.|.
TGCGCCAGCAGCCAAGAGCGGCGGGCCAGCACAGATACGCAGTATTTT
CASSQERRASTDTQYF
>TRBJ2-3|TRBV7-2|many|.
TGTGCCAGCAGCTTAGTGAGCGGTAGCACAGATACGCAGTATTTT
CASSLVSGSTDTQYF
>TRBJ2-2|TRBV6-5|.|TRBD1
TGTGCCAGCAGTTACTCTGGGACAGGGGAGGGCACCGGGGAGCTGTTTTTT
CASSYSGTGEGTGELFF
>TRBJ1-5|TRBV5-1|many|.
TGCGCCAGCGCCTCTGGGGTAAATCAGCCCCAGCATTTT
CASASGVNQPQHF